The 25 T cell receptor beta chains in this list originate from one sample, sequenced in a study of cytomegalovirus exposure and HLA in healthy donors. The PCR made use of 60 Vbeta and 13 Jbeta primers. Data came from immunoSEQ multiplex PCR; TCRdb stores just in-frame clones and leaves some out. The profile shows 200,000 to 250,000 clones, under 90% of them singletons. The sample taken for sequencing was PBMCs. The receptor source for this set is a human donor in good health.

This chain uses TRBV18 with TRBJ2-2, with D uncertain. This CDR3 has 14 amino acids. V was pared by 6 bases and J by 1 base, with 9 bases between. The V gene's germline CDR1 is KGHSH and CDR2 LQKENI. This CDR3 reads CASSLGLNTGELFF. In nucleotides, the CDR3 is TGTGCCAGCTCTCTCGGGTTGAACACCGGGGAGCTGTTTTTT.

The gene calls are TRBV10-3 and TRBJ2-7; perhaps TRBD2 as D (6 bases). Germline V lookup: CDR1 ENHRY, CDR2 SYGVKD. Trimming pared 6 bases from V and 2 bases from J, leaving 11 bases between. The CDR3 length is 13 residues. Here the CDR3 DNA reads TGTGCCATCAGGAACTCGGGGGCCTACGAGCAGTACTTC. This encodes CAIRNSGAYEQYF.

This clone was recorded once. DNA for the CDR3: TGTGCCAGCAGCCTCGGGACAGGCGAGAGCAATCAGCCCCAGCATTTT. This translates into CASSLGTGESNQPQHF. The chain has TRBV27 and TRBJ1-5; 8 bases fit TRBD1. Germline CDR1 and CDR2: MNHEY and SMNVEV (reference sequence). The CDR3 contains 16 residues. V lost 6 bases, J lost 1 base, and 8 bases stayed unmatched.

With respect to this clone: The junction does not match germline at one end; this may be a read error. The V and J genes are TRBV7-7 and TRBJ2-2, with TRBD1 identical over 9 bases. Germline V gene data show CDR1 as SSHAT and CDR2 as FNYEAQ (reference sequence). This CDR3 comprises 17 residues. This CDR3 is CASSLAQGAQRSGELFF. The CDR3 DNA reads TGTGCTAGCAGCTTAGCACAGGGGGCGCAGCGGTCCGGGGAGCTGTTTTTT.

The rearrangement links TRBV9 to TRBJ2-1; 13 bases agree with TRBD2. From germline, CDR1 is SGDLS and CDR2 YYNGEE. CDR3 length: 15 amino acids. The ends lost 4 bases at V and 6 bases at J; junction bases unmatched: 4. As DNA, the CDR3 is TGTGCCAGCAGCCCAGGACTAGCGGGAGTCAATGAGCAGTTCTTC. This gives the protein CASSPGLAGVNEQFF.

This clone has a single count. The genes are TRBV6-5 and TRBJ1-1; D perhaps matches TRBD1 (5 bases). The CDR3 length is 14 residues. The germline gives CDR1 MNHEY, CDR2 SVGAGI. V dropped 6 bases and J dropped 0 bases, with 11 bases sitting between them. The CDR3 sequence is CASRIGQMNTEAFF. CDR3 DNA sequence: TGTGCCAGCAGGATTGGACAAATGAACACTGAAGCTTTCTTT.

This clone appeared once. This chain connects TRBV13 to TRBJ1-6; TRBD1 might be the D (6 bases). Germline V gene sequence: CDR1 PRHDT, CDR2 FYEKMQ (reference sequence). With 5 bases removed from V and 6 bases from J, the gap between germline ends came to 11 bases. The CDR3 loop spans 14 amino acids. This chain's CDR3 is CASSAGQPNSPLHF. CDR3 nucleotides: TGTGCCAGCAGCGCCGGACAGCCTAATTCACCCCTCCACTTT.

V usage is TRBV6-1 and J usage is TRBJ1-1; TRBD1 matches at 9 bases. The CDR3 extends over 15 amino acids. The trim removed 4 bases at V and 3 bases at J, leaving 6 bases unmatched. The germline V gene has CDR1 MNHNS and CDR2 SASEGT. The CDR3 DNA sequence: TGTGCCAGCAGTGCCCAACAGGGGGCGGACACTGAAGCTTTCTTT. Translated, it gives CASSAQQGADTEAFF.

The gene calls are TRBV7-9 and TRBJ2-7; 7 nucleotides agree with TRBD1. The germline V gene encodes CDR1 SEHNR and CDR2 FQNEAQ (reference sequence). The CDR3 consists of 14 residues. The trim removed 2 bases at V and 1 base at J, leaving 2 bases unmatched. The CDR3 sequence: CASSLRGQSYEQYF. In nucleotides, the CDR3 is TGTGCCAGCAGCTTACGGGGACAGTCCTACGAGCAGTACTTC.

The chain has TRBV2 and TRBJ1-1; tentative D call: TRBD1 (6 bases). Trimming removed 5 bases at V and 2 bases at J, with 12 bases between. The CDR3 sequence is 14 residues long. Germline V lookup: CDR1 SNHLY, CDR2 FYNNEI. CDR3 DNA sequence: TGTGCCAGCAGTTTGTCACAGGGTAACACTGAAGCTTTCTTT. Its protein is CASSLSQGNTEAFF.

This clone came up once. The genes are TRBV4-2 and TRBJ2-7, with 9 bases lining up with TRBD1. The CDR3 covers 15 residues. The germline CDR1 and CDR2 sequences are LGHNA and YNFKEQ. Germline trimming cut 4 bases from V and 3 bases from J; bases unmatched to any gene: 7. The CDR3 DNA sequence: TGTGCCAGCAGCCCCAGCGGGGACAGGGACTACGAGCAGTACTTC. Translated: CASSPSGDRDYEQYF.

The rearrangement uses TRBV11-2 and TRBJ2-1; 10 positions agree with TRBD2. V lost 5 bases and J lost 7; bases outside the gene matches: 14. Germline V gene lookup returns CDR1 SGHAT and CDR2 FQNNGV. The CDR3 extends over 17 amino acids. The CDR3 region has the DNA TGTGCCAGCAGCCTAGGGAGAATCAGCGGGAGGGGGAATGAGCAGTTCTTC. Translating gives CASSLGRISGRGNEQFF.

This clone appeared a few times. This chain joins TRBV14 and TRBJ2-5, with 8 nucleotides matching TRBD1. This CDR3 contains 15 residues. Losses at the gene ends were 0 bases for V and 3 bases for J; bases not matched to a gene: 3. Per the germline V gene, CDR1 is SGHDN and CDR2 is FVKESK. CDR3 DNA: TGTGCCAGCAGCCAAGACAGGGGGCGGGAAGAGACCCAGTACTTC. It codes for CASSQDRGREETQYF.

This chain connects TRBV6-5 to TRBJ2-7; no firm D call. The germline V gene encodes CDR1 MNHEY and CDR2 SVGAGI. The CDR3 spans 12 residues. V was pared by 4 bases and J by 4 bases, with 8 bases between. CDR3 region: CASSSSSYEQYF. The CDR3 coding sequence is TGTGCCAGCAGTTCTTCCTCTTACGAGCAGTACTTC.

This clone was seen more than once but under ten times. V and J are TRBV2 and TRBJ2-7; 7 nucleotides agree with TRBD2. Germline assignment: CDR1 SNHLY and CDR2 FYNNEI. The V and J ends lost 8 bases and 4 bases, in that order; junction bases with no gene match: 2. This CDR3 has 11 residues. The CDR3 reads CASFGGYEQYF. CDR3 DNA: TGTGCCAGCTTCGGGGGGTACGAGCAGTACTTC.

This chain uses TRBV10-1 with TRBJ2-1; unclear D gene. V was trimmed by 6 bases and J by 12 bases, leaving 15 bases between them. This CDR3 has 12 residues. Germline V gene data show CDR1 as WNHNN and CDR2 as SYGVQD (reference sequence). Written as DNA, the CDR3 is TGCGCCAGCAGCTCTACCCTAGTATCGCAGTTCTTC. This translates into CASSSTLVSQFF.

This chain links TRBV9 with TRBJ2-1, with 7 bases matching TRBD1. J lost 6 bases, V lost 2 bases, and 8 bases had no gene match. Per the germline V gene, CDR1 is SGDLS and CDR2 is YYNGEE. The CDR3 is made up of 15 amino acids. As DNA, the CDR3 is TGTGCCAGCAGCGTCCGGACAGGTATGGGCAATGAGCAGTTCTTC. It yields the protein CASSVRTGMGNEQFF.

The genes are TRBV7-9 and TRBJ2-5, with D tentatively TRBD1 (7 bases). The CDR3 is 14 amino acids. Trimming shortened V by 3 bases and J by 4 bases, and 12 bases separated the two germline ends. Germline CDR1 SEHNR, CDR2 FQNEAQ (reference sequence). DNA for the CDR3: TGTGCCAGCAGCTTCGGAGGGGGCCCAGAGACCCAGTACTTC. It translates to CASSFGGGPETQYF.

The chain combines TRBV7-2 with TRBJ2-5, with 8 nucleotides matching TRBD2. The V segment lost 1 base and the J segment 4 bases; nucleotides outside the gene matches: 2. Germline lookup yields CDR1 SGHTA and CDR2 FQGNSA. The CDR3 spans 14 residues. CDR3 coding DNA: TGTGCCAGCAGCTTAGACCGGGGGGGAGAGACCCAGTACTTC. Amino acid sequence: CASSLDRGGETQYF.

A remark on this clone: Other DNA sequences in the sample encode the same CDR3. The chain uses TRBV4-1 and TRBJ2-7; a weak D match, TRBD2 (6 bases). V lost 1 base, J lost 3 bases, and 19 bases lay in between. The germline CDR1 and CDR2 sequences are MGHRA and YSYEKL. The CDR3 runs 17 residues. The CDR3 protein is CASSQGVQGGARYEQYF. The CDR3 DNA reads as TGCGCCAGCAGCCAAGGCGTTCAAGGAGGGGCCCGCTACGAGCAGTACTTC.

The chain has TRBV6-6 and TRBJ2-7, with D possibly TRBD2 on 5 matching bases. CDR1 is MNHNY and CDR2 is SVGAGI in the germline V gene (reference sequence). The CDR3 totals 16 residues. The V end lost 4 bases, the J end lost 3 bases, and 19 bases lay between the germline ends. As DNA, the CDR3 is TGTGCCAGCAGTTCCTGGACTGCGTTGAGTGGCTACGAGCAGTACTTC. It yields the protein CASSSWTALSGYEQYF.

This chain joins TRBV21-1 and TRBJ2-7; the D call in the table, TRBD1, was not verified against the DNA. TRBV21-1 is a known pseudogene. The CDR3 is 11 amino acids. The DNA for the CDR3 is TGTGGGGGGACAGAGGGGTCCGAGCAGTACTTC. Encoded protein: CGGTEGSEQYF.

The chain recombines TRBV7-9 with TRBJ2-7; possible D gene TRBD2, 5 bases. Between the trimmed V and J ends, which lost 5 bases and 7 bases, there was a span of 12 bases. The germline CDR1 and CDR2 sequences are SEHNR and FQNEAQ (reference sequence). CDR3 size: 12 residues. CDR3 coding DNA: TGTGCCAGCAGCCCCAACACGGGGGAGCAGTACTTC. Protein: CASSPNTGEQYF.

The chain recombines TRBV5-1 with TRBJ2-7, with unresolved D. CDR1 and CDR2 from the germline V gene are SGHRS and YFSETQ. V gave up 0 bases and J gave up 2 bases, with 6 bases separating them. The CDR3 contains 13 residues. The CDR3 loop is CASSLDITYEQYF. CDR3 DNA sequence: TGCGCCAGCAGCTTGGACATTACCTACGAGCAGTACTTC.

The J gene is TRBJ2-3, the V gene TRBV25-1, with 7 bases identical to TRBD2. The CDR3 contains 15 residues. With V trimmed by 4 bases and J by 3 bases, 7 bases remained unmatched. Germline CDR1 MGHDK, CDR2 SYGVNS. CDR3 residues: CASSARRGITDTQYF. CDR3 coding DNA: TGTGCCAGCAGTGCCCGGCGGGGGATTACAGATACGCAGTATTTT.